This T cell receptor beta chain was captured in a study of T-cell reconstitution after alpha-beta-depleted transplantation in children. Whole-study findings and limits: About two months after transplant, alpha-beta T cells reportedly came from several hundred expanded graft clones. Once a year had passed after transplant, T-cell counts and diversity came mostly from newly produced T cells. There were some patients whose high TCRbeta diversity at day 60 came from surviving recipient T cells and thymic progenitors.

A library of TCRbeta sequences, prepared with unique molecular identifiers, was generated. MiXCR was run by TCRdb on the PCR reads, yielding one entry per CDR3 protein. The sample includes 700,000 or so distinct CDR3 sequences, around 13% seen only once; the top ten take 0.79%. Remarks on this clonotype: Its target is unknown.

Germline V lookup: CDR1 LGHDT, CDR2 YNNKEL (reference sequence). The CDR3 is 17 residues long. V lost 0 bases and J lost 6; bases outside the gene matches: 11. Sequencing used PBMCs, obtained before TCRalphabeta/CD19-depleted stem cell transplant. The chain combines TRBV3-1 with TRBJ2-1; 7 bases are shared with TRBD2. This receptor was taken from a girl aged 2-15 years with congenital amegakaryocytic thrombocytopenia, due to receive a stem cell transplant. CDR3 DNA sequence: TGTGCCAGCAGCCAAGATCGTCGGGCGGGAGTTGGCAATGAGCAGTTCTTC. Residues: CASSQDRRAGVGNEQFF.